These T cell receptor beta chains were read from a single sample in a study of blood T cell repertoires in COVID-19. The data were produced by immunoSEQ multiplex PCR, yet TCRdb's version contains in-frame clones alone and is incomplete. The data show over 150,000 clones, roughly 85% seen once. Sequenced material: PBMCs or T cells enriched from blood (not recorded which). The origin of the receptors is a man aged 35 to 55 who had recovered from COVID-19. The CDR3 runs from the conserved cysteine through the conserved F or W. The D gene is left open where the match is weak. A clone size is listed for some rows: how often the clone was seen (once, few, many), or a class if it is expanded.

D | size | J | V | DNA | CDR3
. | . | TRBJ1-1 | TRBV4-1 | TGCGCCAGCAGCCAAGGGACACAATTGAACACTGAAGCTTTCTTT | CASSQGTQLNTEAFF
TRBD1 | . | TRBJ2-4 | TRBV25-1 | TGTGCCAGCAGTGGCGGACAGGGGATGGGCATTCAGTACTTC | CASSGGQGMGIQYF
. | . | TRBJ2-2 | TRBV6-1 | TGTGCCAGCAGTGGGGGACATTCCGCGAACACCGGGGAGCTGTTTTTT | CASSGGHSANTGELFF
. | . | TRBJ1-2 | TRBV19 | TGTGCCAGTAGTGAACGAGGACTCTATGGCTACACCTTC | CASSERGLYGYTF
. | . | TRBJ1-2 | TRBV29-1 | TGCAGCGTCCCGGGGGACGGAAATCCTAACTATGGCTACACCTTC | CSVPGDGNPNYGYTF
. | . | TRBJ1-1 | TRBV9 | TGTGCCAGCAGCTCCCACAGGGCGAACACTGAAGCTTTCTTT | CASSSHRANTEAFF
TRBD1 | . | TRBJ2-1 | TRBV9 | TGTGCCAGCAGCGCATACAGTTCCCCGGGACAGGGGTACAATGAGCAGTTCTTC | CASSAYSSPGQGYNEQFF
TRBD2 | . | TRBJ2-7 | TRBV28 | TGTGCCAGCAGCGTAGCGGGAACCTACGAGCAGTACTTC | CASSVAGTYEQYF
TRBD1 | . | TRBJ1-2 | TRBV12-3/TRBV12-4 | TGTGCCAGCAGTAAAACAGGGGAGGATGGCTACACCTTC | CASSKTGEDGYTF
TRBD1 | . | TRBJ1-1 | TRBV11-3 | TGTGCCAGCAGTTACAGGGGGACCATGAACACTGAAGCTTTCTTT | CASSYRGTMNTEAFF
. | . | TRBJ2-7 | TRBV18 | TGTGCCAGCTCACCAATCAGTTCCTCCTACGAGCAGTACTTC | CASSPISSSYEQYF
. | . | TRBJ2-7 | TRBV27 | TGTGCCAGCAGTTTTTCCGGGTGGAGGCTAGCTGACGAGCAGTACTTC | CASSFSGWRLADEQYF
. | . | TRBJ2-6 | TRBV7-3 | TGTGCCAGCAGCCAACAGGGAGATGGGGCCAACGTCCTGACTTTC | CASSQQGDGANVLTF
TRBD1 | . | TRBJ2-5 | TRBV7-6 | TGTGCCAGCAGCTTCGGAGGGACAGGGGGCTGGGAGACCCAGTACTTC | CASSFGGTGGWETQYF
TRBD1 | . | TRBJ2-7 | TRBV27 | TGTGCCAGCAGTTTATCCTCGTACAGGGGCGAGCAGTACTTC | CASSLSSYRGEQYF
TRBD1 | few | TRBJ1-5 | TRBV19 | TGTGCCAGTAGTCCTGGGACAGCCTTTTATAGCAATCAGCCCCAGCATTTT | CASSPGTAFYSNQPQHF
. | . | TRBJ1-6 | TRBV7-9 | TGTGCCAGCAGCTTAGAGGGTCCGGGGAATTCACCCCTCCACTTT | CASSLEGPGNSPLHF
TRBD2 | . | TRBJ2-3 | TRBV11-2 | TGTGCCAGCGCACTAGCGGGAGTCCGGAATACGCAGTATTTT | CASALAGVRNTQYF
. | . | TRBJ2-1 | TRBV12-5 | TGTGCTAGCCTGACCGGGTCAAAAGGGGATGAGCAGTTCTTC | CASLTGSKGDEQFF
. | . | TRBJ2-3 | TRBV29-1 | TGCAGCGTTGATTTAGGGTGGGGCCACGCGACAGATACGCAGTATTTT | CSVDLGWGHATDTQYF
TRBD2 | . | TRBJ2-7 | TRBV27 | TGTGCCAGCAGAGTGGGGGGGGTCACCTACGAGCAGTACTTC | CASRVGGVTYEQYF
TRBD2 | few | TRBJ2-1 | TRBV7-9 | TGTGCCAGCAGCCATAGCGGGGGGGACAATGAGCAGTTCTTC | CASSHSGGDNEQFF
TRBD1 | few | TRBJ1-5 | TRBV5-1 | TGCGCCAGCAGCTCGCCCGACAGGGCGGGGAGTGGCAATCAGCCCCAGCATTTT | CASSSPDRAGSGNQPQHF
. | once | TRBJ1-1 | TRBV12-5 | TGTGCTAGTGGTTTGGGGCTCAGGGGCACTGAAGCTTTCTTT | CASGLGLRGTEAFF
. | . | TRBJ1-1 | TRBV5-1 | TGCGCCAGCAGCTTGGATGGACAGACTAACACTGAAGCTTTCTTT | CASSLDGQTNTEAFF
. | . | TRBJ1-2 | TRBV3-1/TRBV3-2 | TGTGCCAGCAGCCAAGATGAGGGGAGGGGCGGCTACACCTTC | CASSQDEGRGGYTF
TRBD1 | few | TRBJ2-1 | TRBV5-5 | TGTGCCAGCAGCTTACAGGGGGCTGGGAATGAGCAGTTCTTC | CASSLQGAGNEQFF
. | once | TRBJ2-1 | TRBV18 | TGTGCCAGCTCCCCCCCTTCAGGGGTAGGGGTGGCTGAGCAGTTCTTC | CASSPPSGVGVAEQFF
TRBD2 | few | TRBJ2-2 | TRBV19 | TGTGCCAGTAAGAGATTAAGGACTAGCGGGAGCACCGGGGAGCTGTTTTTT | CASKRLRTSGSTGELFF
. | . | TRBJ1-5 | TRBV7-9 | TGTGCCAGCAGCTTAGGCGGTCAGCCCCAGCATTTT | CASSLGGQPQHF
TRBD1 | . | TRBJ2-1 | TRBV4-1 | TGCGCCAGCAGCCAGGGACAGGGATACTACAATGAGCAGTTCTTC | CASSQGQGYYNEQFF
TRBD1 | . | TRBJ1-1 | TRBV6-5 | TGTGCCAGCAGTAGGACAGGGGAGACTGAAGCTTTCTTT | CASSRTGETEAFF
TRBD2 | . | TRBJ2-1 | TRBV19 | TGTGCCAGTAGTATCTTATCGGGGGGGCAGGGTGAGCAGTTCTTC | CASSILSGGQGEQFF
. | . | TRBJ1-6 | TRBV4-2 | TGTGCCAGCAGCCAAGACCACGGGGGTAATTCACCCCTCCACTTT | CASSQDHGGNSPLHF
TRBD1 | . | TRBJ1-1 | TRBV2 | TGTGCCAGCACCGGACAGGGTCGGAACGCTGAAGCTTTCTTT | CASTGQGRNAEAFF
. | . | TRBJ1-1 | TRBV12-3/TRBV12-4 | TGTGCCAGCAGCATCATAGAGGGTGAAGCTTTCTTT | CASSIIEGEAFF
. | . | TRBJ1-2 | TRBV19 | TGTGCCAGTAGTGCCTCACTCGGGGGCTACACCTTC | CASSASLGGYTF